Shown below are 5 T cell receptor beta chains from a single sample sequenced in a study of spatial heterogeneity in lung cancer. Documented time point: blood at routine non-recurrence follow-up after resection. Without sorting, whole RNA was sequenced from tumor, nontumor lung or frozen PBMC. One entry per CDR3 protein, called by TCRdb with MiXCR from the 5' RACE reads. The sample lists about 120,000 distinct CDR3 sequences, approximately 12% occurring once. The sequencing here drew on PBMCs, taken at follow-up. The receptors stem from a male donor with early-stage non-small cell lung cancer.

This clonotype was counted a few times. The V call is TRBV28, the J call TRBJ2-3; D is ambiguous. The germline CDR1 and CDR2 sequences are MDHEN and SYDVKM. Trimming pared 6 bases from V and 6 bases from J, leaving 13 bases between. The CDR3 has 13 residues. CDR3 sequence: CASSSGPMDTQYF. CDR3 sequence (DNA): TGTGCCAGCAGCTCCGGACCTATGGATACGCAGTATTTT.

This clonotype has just a few counts. The rearrangement uses TRBV28 and TRBJ2-6; 7 bases fit TRBD1. The CDR3 runs 16 residues. The V and J ends lost 6 bases and 3 bases, in that order; junction bases with no gene match: 8. Looked up from germline, CDR1 is MDHEN and CDR2 is SYDVKM. The DNA for the CDR3 is TGTGCCAGCAGGGACAGGTCCCCAGTTGGGGCCAACGTCCTGACTTTC. Translating gives CASRDRSPVGANVLTF.

This CDR3 reads CASRTGDKLFF. DNA of the CDR3: TGTGCCAGCAGGACAGGGGATAAACTGTTTTTT. The genes are TRBV28 and TRBJ1-4; TRBD1 aligns across 8 bases. CDR1 is MDHEN and CDR2 is SYDVKM in the germline V gene. The CDR3 extends over 11 amino acids. Trimming removed 6 bases from V and 11 bases from J; junction bases left unmatched: 2.

This clonotype showed up many times. The chain is built from TRBV5-4 and TRBJ1-3; no clear D gene. This CDR3 is 18 amino acids long. CDR1 SGHNT and CDR2 YYREEE come from the germline V gene (reference sequence). The ends were cut back, 0 bases at V and 0 bases at J, with 16 bases in the middle. CDR3 coding DNA: TGTGCCAGCAGCTTGGGAACAGCCTCGAGGAACTCTGGAAACACCATATATTTT. Encoded protein: CASSLGTASRNSGNTIYF.

This clonotype was picked up many times. The chain couples TRBV7-2 to TRBJ2-3; D not resolved. Trimming shortened V by 4 bases and J by 0 bases, and 5 bases separated the two germline ends. Per the germline V gene, CDR1 is SGHTA and CDR2 is FQGNSA. This CDR3 spans 13 amino acids. In DNA form, the CDR3 reads TGTGCCAGCAGCTCACCTAGCACAGATACGCAGTATTTT. Translating it yields CASSSPSTDTQYF.